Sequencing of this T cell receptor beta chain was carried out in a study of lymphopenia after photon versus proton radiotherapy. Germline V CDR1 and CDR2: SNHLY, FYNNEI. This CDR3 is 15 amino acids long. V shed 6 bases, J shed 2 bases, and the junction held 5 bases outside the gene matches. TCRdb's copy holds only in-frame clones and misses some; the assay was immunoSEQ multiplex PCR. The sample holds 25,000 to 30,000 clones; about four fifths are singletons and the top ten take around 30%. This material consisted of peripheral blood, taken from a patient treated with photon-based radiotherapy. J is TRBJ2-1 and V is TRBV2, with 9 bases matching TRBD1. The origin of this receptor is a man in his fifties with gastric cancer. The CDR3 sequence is CASRGDRAAYNEQFF. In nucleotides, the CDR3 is TGTGCCAGCAGGGGGGACAGGGCGGCCTACAATGAGCAGTTCTTC. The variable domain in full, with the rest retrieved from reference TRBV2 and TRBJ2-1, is EPEVTQTPSHQVTQMGQEVILRCVPISNHLYFYWYRQILGQKVEFLVSFYNNEISEKSEIFDDQFSVERPDGSNFTLKIRSTKLEDSAMYFCASRGDRAAYNEQFFGPGTRLTVL.